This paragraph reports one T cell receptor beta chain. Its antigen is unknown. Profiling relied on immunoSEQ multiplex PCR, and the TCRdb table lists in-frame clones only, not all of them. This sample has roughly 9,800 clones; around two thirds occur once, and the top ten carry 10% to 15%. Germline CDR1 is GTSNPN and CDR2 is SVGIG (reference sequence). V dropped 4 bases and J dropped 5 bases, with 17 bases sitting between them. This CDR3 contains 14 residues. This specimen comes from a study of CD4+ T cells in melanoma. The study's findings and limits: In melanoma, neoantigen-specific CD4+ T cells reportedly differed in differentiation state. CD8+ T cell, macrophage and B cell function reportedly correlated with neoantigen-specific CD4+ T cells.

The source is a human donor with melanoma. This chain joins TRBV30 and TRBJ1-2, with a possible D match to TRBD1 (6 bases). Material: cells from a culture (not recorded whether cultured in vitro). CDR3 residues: CAWNYDRPRYGYTF. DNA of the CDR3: TGTGCCTGGAACTACGACAGGCCTAGGTATGGCTACACCTTC.